The next 18 T cell receptor beta chains were all read from a single sample in a study of vaccination effects on CD4 cells after COVID-19 (dated by TCRdb to 2022 to 2024). Their antigen targets remain unknown. In the ViraFEST assay, PBMC were stimulated with viral peptide pools, and TCR sequencing was then used to find antigen-specific CD4+ T cell clonotypes based on their expansion. After around ten days of culture, CD4+ T cells were isolated with the EasySep CD4+ T cell isolation kit. PCR-confirmed SARS-CoV-2 infection had occurred in convalescent patients between March and December 2020, before the Alpha, Beta and Delta variants emerged in the United States. The receptor library was made with the immunoSEQ multiplex PCR assay. TCRdb took this table from immuneACCESS and kept in-frame rearrangements with V and J called. Such tables lack part of the clones; where checked against another copy, unresolved V genes explain under half of the gap, and the rest is unexplained. Counted in this sample were around 75,000 clones; 73% of them appeared once. Jointly, the top ten make up 5% of the sample.

Material: CD4+ T cells from PBMCs cultured with HIV peptides, obtained before COVID-19 vaccination. Reading the label with the study, this specimen's cell subset or site is: HIV-1 Nef peptide pool negative control/reference culture. The receptor source for this set is a human donor who had a prior SARS-CoV-2 infection.

The rearrangement links TRBV19 to TRBJ2-7; D might be TRBD1 (6 bases). This CDR3 is 19 amino acids long. V was pared by 1 base and J by 3 bases, with 25 bases between. Germline V gene sequence: CDR1 LNHDA, CDR2 SQIVND (reference sequence). The CDR3 here is CASSIVFSGATFKNYEQYF. CDR3 DNA sequence: TGTGCCAGTAGTATAGTTTTCTCAGGGGCCACATTTAAGAACTACGAGCAGTACTTC.

This clone was observed once. V and J are TRBV10-3 and TRBJ1-2; D is possibly TRBD1 (5 bases). CDR1 and CDR2 (germline): ENHRY, SYGVKD. V was trimmed by 0 bases and J by 3 bases, leaving 11 bases between them. This CDR3 region has 15 residues. CDR3 sequence (DNA): TGTGCCATCAGTGAGTCGAGGGACGGCTACTATGGCTACACCTTC. This gives the protein CAISESRDGYYGYTF.

This rearrangement joins TRBV30 to TRBJ1-2; the D is unclear. In germline, CDR1 is GTSNPN, CDR2 SVGIG (reference sequence). Trimming pared 2 bases from V and 3 bases from J, leaving 10 bases between. The CDR3 is 13 residues long. This CDR3 is CAWSPQVDYGYTF. As DNA, the CDR3 is TGTGCCTGGAGTCCCCAGGTGGACTATGGCTACACCTTC.

This clone was observed a few times. The rearrangement uses TRBV5-6 and TRBJ1-2, with 10 bases matching TRBD1. J gave up 8 bases and V 4 bases, and 8 bases lay outside the gene matches. The germline CDR1 and CDR2 sequences are SGHDT and YYEEEE. The CDR3 is made up of 14 amino acids. The CDR3 DNA sequence: TGTGCCAGCAGCGTCTTTGGGACAGGGGAAGGCTACACCTTC. Translating it yields CASSVFGTGEGYTF.

V usage is TRBV5-1 and J usage is TRBJ2-7; 9 nucleotides match TRBD2. The trim removed 4 bases at V and 0 bases at J, leaving 8 bases unmatched. Per the germline V gene, CDR1 is SGHRS and CDR2 is YFSETQ. The CDR3 has 16 residues. The chain's CDR3 is CASSPYSGGDSYEQYF. In DNA form, the CDR3 reads TGCGCCAGCAGCCCCTATAGCGGGGGCGACTCCTACGAGCAGTACTTC.

The rearrangement joins TRBV5-5 to TRBJ1-2, with D unclear. This CDR3 spans 19 amino acids. V lost 2 bases, J lost 0 bases, and 23 bases lay in between. Germline CDR1 and CDR2: SGHKS and YYEKEE (reference sequence). DNA for the CDR3: TGTGCCAGCAGCTTTCATACTCAAGGGCTAGGGTTAGCTAACTATGGCTACACCTTC. Translating gives CASSFHTQGLGLANYGYTF.

This clone has only a few counts. This chain joins TRBV2 and TRBJ2-1; D unclear. The CDR3 is 11 amino acids. The V end was cut by 2 bases, the J end by 8 bases, with 4 bases between. Germline loops: CDR1 SNHLY, CDR2 FYNNEI. DNA of the CDR3: TGTGCCAGCAGTGAAATGGATGAGCAGTTCTTC. Translated: CASSEMDEQFF.

The chain carries TRBV30 and TRBJ1-4; D may be TRBD1 (5 bases). Germline V gene sequence: CDR1 GTSNPN, CDR2 SVGIG (reference sequence). The CDR3 length is 18 residues. The V gene lost 3 bases and the J gene lost 7 bases, with 27 bases spanning the gap. CDR3: CAWSETQETDSLFEKLFF. The CDR3 coding sequence is TGTGCCTGGAGCGAAACTCAAGAAACCGACAGTTTGTTTGAAAAACTGTTTTTT.

The gene calls are TRBV27 and TRBJ2-3, with 15 bases fitting TRBD2. V gave up 4 bases and J gave up 1 base; unmatched junction bases: 6. Germline values: CDR1 MNHEY, CDR2 SMNVEV (reference sequence). The CDR3 has 18 amino acids. CDR3 nucleotides: TGTGCCAGCAGTTCCGGACTAGCGGGGGGGCAGGGCACAGATACGCAGTATTTT. Amino acids: CASSSGLAGGQGTDTQYF.

V and J are TRBV10-3 and TRBJ1-2; D is unclear. The CDR3 runs 18 residues. The V end was cut by 0 bases, the J end by 4 bases, with 21 bases between. The germline V gene has CDR1 ENHRY and CDR2 SYGVKD. The CDR3 DNA is TGTGCCATCAGTGAGTCGCTTGGGAGCTCTGGGAAGGGCTATGGCTACACCTTC. Protein: CAISESLGSSGKGYGYTF.

This sequence joins TRBV19 and TRBJ1-1; D is unclear. V shed 6 bases and J shed 5 bases, with 19 bases lying between them. Germline V gene data show CDR1 as LNHDA and CDR2 as SQIVND (reference sequence). The CDR3 is 15 amino acids. CDR3: CASSYSWRKVTEAFF. Written as DNA, the CDR3 is TGTGCCAGTAGCTATAGTTGGCGAAAGGTAACTGAAGCTTTCTTT.

J is TRBJ2-6 and V is TRBV6-5; unclear D gene. The ends were cut back, 0 bases at V and 0 bases at J, with 3 bases in the middle. This CDR3 is built from 15 residues. Germline CDR1 reads MNHEY; CDR2 reads SVGAGI. CDR3 in DNA: TGTGCCAGCAGTTACTCTCTCTCTGGGGCCAACGTCCTGACTTTC. This codes for CASSYSLSGANVLTF.

This chain links TRBV2 with TRBJ2-1, with D possibly being TRBD1 (6 bases). Deletions cut 4 bases from V and 4 bases from J, with 11 bases between. The CDR3 loop spans 14 amino acids. Germline CDR1 and CDR2: SNHLY and FYNNEI. The CDR3: CASSADRVYNEQFF. CDR3 in DNA: TGTGCCAGCAGTGCGGACAGAGTTTACAATGAGCAGTTCTTC.

The gene calls are TRBV11-2 and TRBJ1-6; 8 bases agree with TRBD1. CDR3 length: 18 residues. Germline V CDR1 and CDR2: SGHAT, FQNNGV. The junction had 9 bases not matched to a gene; V was cut back by 5 bases and J by 0 bases. The CDR3 nucleotides are TGTGCCAGCAGCCACGACAGGGGCCTGAGCTCCTATAATTCACCCCTCCACTTT. Translating gives CASSHDRGLSSYNSPLHF.

The chain has TRBV5-4 and TRBJ2-1; D gene ambiguous. Germline V lookup: CDR1 SGHNT, CDR2 YYREEE (reference sequence). The CDR3 contains 14 residues. Trimming took off 7 bases at V and 0 bases at J, with 11 bases between the two ends. The CDR3 sequence: CASSTDSSYNEQFF. The CDR3 DNA reads TGTGCCAGCTCAACGGATAGCTCCTACAATGAGCAGTTCTTC.

This clone was detected a few times. The genes are TRBV7-3 and TRBJ2-4; D might be TRBD2 (5 bases). The CDR3 is made up of 17 amino acids. CDR1 is SGHTA, CDR2 FQGTGA, per germline. Trimming removed 3 bases at V and 1 base at J, with 16 bases between. CDR3 DNA sequence: TGTGCCAGCAGCTTCCAGCGGATTGACCCCGCCAAAAACATTCAGTACTTC. This gives the protein CASSFQRIDPAKNIQYF.

There are a few counts of this clone. The chain carries TRBV6-5 and TRBJ1-2, with D unresolved. The V end was cut by 6 bases, the J end by 3 bases, with 14 bases between. Germline assignment: CDR1 MNHEY and CDR2 SVGAGI. This CDR3 is 14 amino acids long. Here the CDR3 DNA reads TGTGCCAGCAGAAACACCGACGGATACTATGGCTACACCTTC. Encoded protein: CASRNTDGYYGYTF.

The rearrangement links TRBV18 to TRBJ1-5; D call uncertain. Trimming left V 4 bases short and J 5 bases short, with 9 bases between. The germline V gene encodes CDR1 KGHSH and CDR2 LQKENI. The CDR3 is 13 residues long. The CDR3 here is CASSRLEDQPQHF. CDR3 coding DNA: TGTGCCAGCTCACGACTCGAGGATCAGCCCCAGCATTTT.